This T cell receptor (beta chain) was retrieved from a study of T cell repertoires in cytomegalovirus infection. The ends were cut back, 5 bases at V and 6 bases at J, with 11 bases in the middle. This CDR3 has 13 residues. Germline assignment: CDR1 SGHAT and CDR2 FQNNGV. This clonotype was observed many times. TCRdb reprocessed the reads with MiXCR, giving one entry per CDR3 protein. The repertoire has 120,000 to 150,000 distinct CDR3 sequences, approximately 5.9% of them found once; the top ten carry roughly 18%. The TCR originated in a human donor in good health (CMV status not recorded). Some clones in this sample may be carry-over from other donors' samples. Sequenced material: PBMCs. The gene calls are TRBV11-2 and TRBJ2-1, with D uncertain. The CDR3 sequence is CASSPVPVNEQFF. In DNA form, the CDR3 reads TGTGCCAGCAGCCCAGTACCCGTCAATGAGCAGTTCTTC.